In this sample, the clone carrying this T cell receptor (beta chain) turned up a few times. Its cognate antigen is unknown. This record comes from a study of vaccination effects on CD4 cells after COVID-19. The CDR3 runs 15 residues. Trimming pared 6 bases from V and 0 bases from J, leaving 11 bases between. In germline, CDR1 is KGHDR, CDR2 SFDVKD. Repertoires were generated with immunoSEQ multiplex PCR, while TCRdb's copy carries only in-frame clones and drops some. The data contain roughly 59,000 clones, about 73% of them seen just once; the ten biggest clones take up less than 2.5%. ViraFEST assay sequencing came after antigen-specific CD4+ T cells were expanded with viral peptide pools. Scientists isolated CD4+ T cells after a roughly nine-day culture period ended. Vaccination of participants consisted of two doses of either the BNT162b2 or mRNA-1273 vaccine.

The V call is TRBV24-1, the J call TRBJ1-5, with D possibly TRBD1 on 5 matching bases. Sequences were derived from CD4+ T cells from PBMCs cultured with HCoV-OC43 spike peptides, sampled after COVID-19 vaccination. The subset is: HCoV-OC43 spike overlapping peptide pool stimulation. The sequence derives from a human donor who received a COVID-19 vaccine. CDR3 sequence (DNA): TGTGCCACCAGTCCCGGGACCTCTAGCAATCAGCCCCAGCATTTT. Its protein is CATSPGTSSNQPQHF.